The source of this T cell receptor (beta chain) is a study of CD8 T cells in ankylosing spondylitis (dated by TCRdb to the late 2010s). For the study in its entirety: T cell receptor beta repertoires were profiled in healthy donors and ankylosing spondylitis patients so that disease-linked TCR variants could be found. The full study cohort was made up of 25 ankylosing spondylitis patients and 108 healthy donors. Peripheral blood was sampled, and synovial fluid was also collected from ankylosing spondylitis patients. What the authors observed across the whole study: According to the report, matched synovial fluid samples from ankylosing spondylitis patients were significantly enriched for the disease-linked clones. A TCR beta motif of 8 or 9 highly homologous amino acid variants appeared characteristic of blood from ankylosing spondylitis patients. The disease-linked clones had a CD8+ phenotype and were found at relatively low frequencies in peripheral blood. Some TCR beta motif variants had previously been reported in synovial fluid and blood of reactive arthritis patients, which suggested common disease-initiation mechanisms.

The data were produced on an Illumina HiSeq 2500. Quantitative 5'-RACE with molecular barcodes was the method used to prepare the TCR beta libraries. The authors' analysis ran thus. To identify disease-linked TCR variants, a new computational method was used, one built on a probabilistic model of VDJ rearrangement. TCRdb reprocessed the public reads (quality trimming at Q25 with fastp, clone calling with MiXCR) and kept in-frame beta chains. When rows share a CDR3 protein, they turn into one entry using the most common DNA and genes. In this record, the V and J calls reflect TCRdb's handling and not the investigators' own analysis. The sample yields over 130,000 distinct CDR3 sequences; around two fifths were counted once. Roughly 15% of the sample is in the top ten clones. The CDR3 covers 14 residues, taking in both the cysteine and the phenylalanine. The retained sequence is limited to the CDR3, 42 bases, with the frame set at the first base. Per the germline V gene, SGHTA is the CDR1 and FQGNSA is the CDR2. Cut back by 7 bases and 5 bases, the V and J ends lie 17 bases apart.

Synovial fluid samples and blood samples obtained from the same ankylosing spondylitis patients were matched. This clonotype has just a few counts. Its recognized antigen is unknown. Base qualities are not recorded, but no much larger clone differs from it by a single base. This sequence uses TRBV7-2 and TRBJ2-5; possibly the D gene is TRBD2, per 6 matching bases. The source is a male donor with ankylosing spondylitis. The specimen was synovial fluid, either unsorted or a sorted T cell fraction (not recorded which). The DNA sequence follows: TGTGCCAGCACCCGGGGGTACGGGGTGGAGACCCAGTACTTC. This translates into CASTRGYGVETQYF.